This TCR beta chain comes out of a study of cytomegalovirus exposure and HLA in healthy donors. The CDR3 runs to 15 residues. Trimming took off 0 bases at V and 2 bases at J, with 8 bases between the two ends. CDR1 and CDR2 from the germline V gene are SGHNT and YYREEE (reference sequence). Primers included in the PCR were 60 Vbeta and 13 Jbeta primers. Measured with immunoSEQ multiplex PCR; TCRdb has only the in-frame clones, and not every one. The sample holds some 160,000 clones; around three quarters are singletons and the top ten take roughly 1.4%. This TCR derives from a man in his forties or fifties in good health and CMV-seronegative. Sequenced input: PBMCs. The chain recombines TRBV5-4 with TRBJ2-2; no reliable D call. CDR3 in DNA: TGTGCCAGCAGCTTGGCTCCAGGAAACACCGGGGAGCTGTTTTTT. Translating gives CASSLAPGNTGELFF.